This T cell receptor beta chain was captured in a study of PD-1 blockade in classical Hodgkin lymphoma. On the study more broadly: The patients were dosed with nivolumab 3 mg/kg, infused intravenously every 2 weeks.

CDR3 length: 16 amino acids. Germline V CDR1 and CDR2: SGHTA, FQGNSA. Trimming cost V 7 bases and J 0 bases, with 18 bases left between them. Autologous stem cell transplantation was followed by relapse in every patient, and brentuximab vedotin exposure varied. Best responses fell into complete response, partial response or progressive disease. TCRdb's table, derived via immunoSEQ multiplex PCR, lists solely in-frame clones and lacks some. The profile shows more than 30,000 clones, 82% of them singletons. The material sequenced was peripheral blood mononuclear cells (PBMCs), taken at baseline. This sequence was found in a human donor with classical Hodgkin lymphoma. The chain has TRBV7-2 and TRBJ1-1; D may be TRBD1 (5 bases). The DNA for the CDR3 is TGTGCCAGCACCAAAGACAGCGGAGGACTGAACACTGAAGCTTTCTTT. Translation: CASTKDSGGLNTEAFF.